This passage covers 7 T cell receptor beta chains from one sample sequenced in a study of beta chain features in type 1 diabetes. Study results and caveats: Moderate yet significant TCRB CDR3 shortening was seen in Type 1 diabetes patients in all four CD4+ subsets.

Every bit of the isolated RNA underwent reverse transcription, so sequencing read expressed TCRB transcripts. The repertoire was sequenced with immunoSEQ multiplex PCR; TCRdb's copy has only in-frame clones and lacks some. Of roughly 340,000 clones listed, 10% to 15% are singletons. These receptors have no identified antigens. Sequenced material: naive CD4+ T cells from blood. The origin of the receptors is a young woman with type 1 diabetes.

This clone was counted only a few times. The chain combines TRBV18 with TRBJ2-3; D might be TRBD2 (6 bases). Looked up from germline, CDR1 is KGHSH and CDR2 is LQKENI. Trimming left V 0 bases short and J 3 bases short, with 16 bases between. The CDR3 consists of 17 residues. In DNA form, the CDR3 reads TGTGCCAGCTCACCACCCAATTCCGGACGGGGGACAGATACGCAGTATTTT. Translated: CASSPPNSGRGTDTQYF. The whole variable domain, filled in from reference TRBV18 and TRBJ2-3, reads NAGVMQNPRHLVRRRGQEARLRCSPMKGHSHVYWYRQLPEEGLKFMVYLQKENIIDESGMPKERFSAEFPKEGPSILRIQQVVRGDSAAYFCASSPPNSGRGTDTQYFGPGTRLTVL.

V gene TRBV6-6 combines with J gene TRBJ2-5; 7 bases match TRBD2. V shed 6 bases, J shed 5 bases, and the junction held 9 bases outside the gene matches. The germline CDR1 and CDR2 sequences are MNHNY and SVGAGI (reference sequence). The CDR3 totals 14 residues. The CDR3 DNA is TGTGCCAGCAGCCCCGCCAGCGGGATTGAGACCCAGTACTTC. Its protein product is CASSPASGIETQYF.

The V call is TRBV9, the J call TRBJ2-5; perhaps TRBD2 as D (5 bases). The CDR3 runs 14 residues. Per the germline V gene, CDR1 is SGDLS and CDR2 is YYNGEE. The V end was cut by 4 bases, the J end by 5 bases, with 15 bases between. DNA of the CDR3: TGTGCCAGCAGCCTAGGCAGTGGGAGCGAGACCCAGTACTTC. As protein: CASSLGSGSETQYF.

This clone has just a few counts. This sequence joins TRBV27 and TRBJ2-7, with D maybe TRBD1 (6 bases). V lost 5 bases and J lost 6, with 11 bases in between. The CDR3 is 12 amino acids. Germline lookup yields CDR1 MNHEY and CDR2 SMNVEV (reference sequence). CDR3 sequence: CASSPQGIEQYF. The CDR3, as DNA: TGTGCCAGCAGTCCACAGGGTATCGAGCAGTACTTC.

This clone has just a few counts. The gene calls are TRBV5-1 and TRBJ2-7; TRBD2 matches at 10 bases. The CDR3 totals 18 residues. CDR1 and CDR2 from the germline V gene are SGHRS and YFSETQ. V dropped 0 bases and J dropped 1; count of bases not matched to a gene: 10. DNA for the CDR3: TGCGCCAGCAGCTTGGTGCCCTTCCTGACTAGCGGGTCCTACGAGCAGTACTTC. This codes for CASSLVPFLTSGSYEQYF.

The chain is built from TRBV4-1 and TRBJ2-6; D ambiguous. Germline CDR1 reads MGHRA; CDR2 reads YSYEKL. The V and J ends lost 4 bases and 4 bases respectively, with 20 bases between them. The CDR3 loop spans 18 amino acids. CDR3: CASSLHLESLRGANVLTF. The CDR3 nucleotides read TGCGCCAGCAGCCTCCACCTTGAAAGCCTCAGGGGGGCCAACGTCCTGACTTTC.

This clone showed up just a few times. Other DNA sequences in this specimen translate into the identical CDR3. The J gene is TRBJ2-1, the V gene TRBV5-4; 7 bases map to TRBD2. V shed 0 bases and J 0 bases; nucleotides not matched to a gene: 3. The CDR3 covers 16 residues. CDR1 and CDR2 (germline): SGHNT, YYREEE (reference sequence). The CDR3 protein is CASSLGGGSSYNEQFF. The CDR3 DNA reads TGTGCCAGCAGCTTGGGGGGAGGGAGCTCCTACAATGAGCAGTTCTTC. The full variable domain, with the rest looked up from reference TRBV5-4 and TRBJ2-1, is ETGVTQSPTHLIKTRGQQVTLRCSSQSGHNTVSWYQQALGQGPQFIFQYYREEENGRGNFPPRFSGLQFPNYSSELNVNALELDDSALYLCASSLGGGSSYNEQFFGPGTRLTVL.